The T cell receptor (beta chain) described here comes from a study of OX40 agonist ivuxolimab in advanced cancers. The CDR3 is 13 residues long. CDR1 is SEHNR, CDR2 FQNEAQ, per germline (reference sequence). Trimming removed 0 bases from V and 8 bases from J, with 7 bases in between. TCRdb keeps only in-frame clones here, not all; method: immunoSEQ multiplex PCR. Of approximately 52,000 clones in the sample, approximately 86% were seen once. Exclusion of a patient followed from autoimmune disease history or systemic immunosuppression. Blood sampling was done at baseline, cycle 4 day 1, and cycle 7 day 1.

This receptor was taken from an adult with an advanced solid tumor such as melanoma, head and neck, liver or kidney cancer. The chain is built from TRBV7-9 and TRBJ2-2; D gene unclear. Here the sequenced sample was CD4+ or CD8+ T cells sorted from blood, taken in a trial of the OX40 agonist ivuxolimab. In DNA form, the CDR3 reads TGTGCCAGCAGCTTAGCAGGGTTGGGGGAGCTGTTTTTT. Amino acids: CASSLAGLGELFF.